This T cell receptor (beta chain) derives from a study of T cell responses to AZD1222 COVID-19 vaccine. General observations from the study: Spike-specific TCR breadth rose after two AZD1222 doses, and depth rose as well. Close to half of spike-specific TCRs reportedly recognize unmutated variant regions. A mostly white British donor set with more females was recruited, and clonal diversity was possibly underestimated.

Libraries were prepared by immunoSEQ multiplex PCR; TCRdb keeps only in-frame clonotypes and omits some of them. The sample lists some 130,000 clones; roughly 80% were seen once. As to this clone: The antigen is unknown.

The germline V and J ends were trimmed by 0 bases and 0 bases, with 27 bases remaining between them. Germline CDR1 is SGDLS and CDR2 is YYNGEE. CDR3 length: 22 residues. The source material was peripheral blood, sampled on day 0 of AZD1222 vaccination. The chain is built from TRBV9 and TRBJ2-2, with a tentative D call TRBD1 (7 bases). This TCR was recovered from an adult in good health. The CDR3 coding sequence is TGTGCCAGCAGCGTAGACTTCCTGCCCGTCGGGGCGGGACAGTCGAACACCGGGGAGCTGTTTTTT. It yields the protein CASSVDFLPVGAGQSNTGELFF.